The 32 T cell receptor beta chains below come from one sample, sequenced in a study of blood T cell repertoires in COVID-19. Clones were sequenced by immunoSEQ multiplex PCR, and TCRdb holds only the in-frame ones, with some missing. This sample has about 400,000 clones; roughly 91% occur once, and the top ten carry about 4.5%. The source material was peripheral blood. These receptors originate from a woman in her thirties with acute or convalescent COVID-19.

The rearrangement joins TRBV24-1 to TRBJ1-2; 7 bases map to TRBD1. J lost 4 bases, V lost 5 bases, and 6 bases had no gene match. Germline CDR1 reads KGHDR; CDR2 reads SFDVKD. The CDR3 length is 14 residues. The CDR3 protein is CATSAMDRFYGYTF. In nucleotides, the CDR3 is TGTGCCACCAGTGCTATGGACAGGTTCTATGGCTACACCTTC.

The J gene is TRBJ1-6, the V gene TRBV28, with 7 bases identical to TRBD1. The CDR3 totals 17 residues. Germline values: CDR1 MDHEN, CDR2 SYDVKM. Trimming at V came to 2 bases and at J to 7 bases, leaving 11 bases not matched to a gene. In DNA, the CDR3 is TGTGCCAGCAGTTTAGGGGTCAGGGGGTCGGGGAATTCACCCCTCCACTTT. This translates into CASSLGVRGSGNSPLHF.

This sequence joins TRBV18 and TRBJ1-3, with D possibly being TRBD1 (5 bases). Trimming shortened V by 0 bases and J by 3 bases, and 12 bases separated the two germline ends. CDR1 KGHSH and CDR2 LQKENI come from the germline V gene. This CDR3 has 16 amino acids. This CDR3 reads CASSPPRGNLGNTIYF. The CDR3 DNA reads TGTGCCAGCTCACCACCACGGGGGAATCTTGGAAACACCATATATTTT.

CDR3 sequence: CASSPQGQANYGYTF. The CDR3 coding sequence is TGTGCCAGCAGCCCGCAGGGACAGGCCAACTATGGCTACACCTTC. The rearrangement links TRBV4-2 to TRBJ1-2, with 8 bases lining up with TRBD1. Germline V gene sequence: CDR1 LGHNA, CDR2 YNFKEQ. V was clipped by 4 bases and J by 2 bases; unmatched bases: 6. CDR3 length equals 15 residues.

This clone was observed a handful of times. The chain joins TRBV5-1 to TRBJ1-6; TRBD1 aligns across 9 bases. This CDR3 has 15 amino acids. The germline V gene has CDR1 SGHRS and CDR2 YFSETQ. The trim removed 0 bases at V and 8 bases at J, leaving 3 bases unmatched. The CDR3 coding sequence is TGCGCCAGCAGCTTGGCCGGACAGGGGTATTCACCCCTCCACTTT. Its protein product is CASSLAGQGYSPLHF. Together with reference TRBV5-1 and TRBJ1-6, the CDR3 gives the full variable domain: KAGVTQTPRYLIKTRGQQVTLSCSPISGHRSVSWYQQTPGQGLQFLFEYFSETQRNKGNFPGRFSGRQFSNSRSEMNVSTLELGDSALYLCASSLAGQGYSPLHFGNGTRLTVT.

The chain recombines TRBV12-5 with TRBJ1-1; D is ambiguous. The germline CDR1 and CDR2 sequences are LGHNT and FRNRAP. This CDR3 region has 18 residues. Trimming removed 0 bases at V and 1 base at J, with 18 bases between. CDR3 region: CASGLVLGYSIANTEAFF. The DNA for the CDR3 is TGTGCTAGTGGTTTGGTACTAGGTTATTCGATTGCGAACACTGAAGCTTTCTTT.

The V gene is TRBV6-2 or TRBV6-3, the J gene TRBJ1-5; no clear D. With 2 bases removed from V and 3 bases from J, the gap between germline ends came to 8 bases. Germline assignment: CDR1 MNHEY and CDR2 SVGEGT. The CDR3 extends over 14 amino acids. Written as DNA, the CDR3 is TGTGCCAGCAGTTACAGCGGCCTCAATCAGCCCCAGCATTTT. It is translated as CASSYSGLNQPQHF.

J is TRBJ1-2 and V is TRBV4-1; no clear D gene. Trimming shortened V by 1 base and J by 7 bases, and 16 bases separated the two germline ends. Germline V lookup: CDR1 MGHRA, CDR2 YSYEKL. This CDR3 has 15 amino acids. The CDR3 coding sequence is TGCGCCAGCAGCCAAGCCCTGGAGGGCGCCGGTGGCTACACCTTC. Amino acid sequence: CASSQALEGAGGYTF.

J is TRBJ2-7 and V is TRBV7-2; 9 nucleotides agree with TRBD2. The CDR3 runs to 16 residues. Losses at the gene ends were 3 bases for V and 7 bases for J; bases not matched to a gene: 13. Germline CDR1 is SGHTA and CDR2 is FQGNSA. The CDR3: CASSFSSGGIQGEQYF. The CDR3, as DNA: TGTGCCAGCAGCTTCTCCAGCGGGGGGATCCAGGGGGAGCAGTACTTC.

The rearrangement uses TRBV5-1 and TRBJ1-1; no clear D. Trimming stripped 4 bases from V and 0 bases from J, with 10 bases between. Germline V gene data show CDR1 as SGHRS and CDR2 as YFSETQ. The CDR3 runs to 14 residues. In DNA form, the CDR3 reads TGCGCCAGCAGCCTAGCCCCTATGAACACTGAAGCTTTCTTT. Translated, it gives CASSLAPMNTEAFF.

The CDR3 loop reads CASSQDLADEQYF. The CDR3 DNA reads TGTGCCAGCAGCCAAGATTTAGCGGACGAGCAGTACTTC. The chain carries TRBV4-2 and TRBJ2-7, with TRBD2 as a possible D gene (6 bases). V lost 0 bases and J lost 5, with 8 bases in between. In germline, CDR1 is LGHNA, CDR2 YNFKEQ. This CDR3 is 13 amino acids long.

The rearrangement joins TRBV12-3 or TRBV12-4 to TRBJ2-2; D uncertain. CDR3 length: 13 amino acids. The ends were cut back, 5 bases at V and 5 bases at J, with 9 bases in the middle. The CDR3 is CASSRVLTGELFF. In DNA form, the CDR3 reads TGTGCCAGCAGTAGAGTCCTGACCGGGGAGCTGTTTTTT.

The V call is TRBV20-1, the J call TRBJ2-3, with TRBD2 identical over 8 bases. The CDR3 contains 14 residues. The V and J ends lost 3 bases and 4 bases, in that order; junction bases with no gene match: 6. CDR1 is DFQATT, CDR2 SNEGSKA, per germline (reference sequence). CDR3 sequence reads: CSASTGGPADTQYF. CDR3 nucleotide sequence: TGCAGTGCTAGTACGGGGGGGCCCGCAGATACGCAGTATTTT.

This rearrangement joins TRBV18 to TRBJ2-3, with a weak D call TRBD2 (6 bases). Germline CDR1 is KGHSH and CDR2 is LQKENI. The length of the CDR3 is 12 residues. With 1 base removed from V and 11 bases from J, the gap between germline ends came to 10 bases. This CDR3 is CASSPQAGLQYF. In DNA form, the CDR3 reads TGTGCCAGCTCACCACAGGCGGGGTTGCAGTATTTT.

J is TRBJ2-1 and V is TRBV6-5; 7 positions agree with TRBD1. Trimming at V came to 5 bases and at J to 4 bases, leaving 5 bases not matched to a gene. The CDR3 is 14 residues long. Germline-derived CDR1 and CDR2 are MNHEY and SVGAGI. The CDR3 region is CASSSRDRYNEQFF. The CDR3 DNA is TGTGCCAGCAGTAGCCGGGACAGATACAATGAGCAGTTCTTC.

The V call is TRBV19, the J call TRBJ2-7; tentatively, D is TRBD1 (6 bases). Germline V CDR1 and CDR2: LNHDA, SQIVND (reference sequence). The CDR3 sequence is 12 residues long. V shed 6 bases and J shed 3 bases, with 9 bases lying between them. The CDR3 reads CASSKDSYEQYF. DNA of the CDR3: TGTGCCAGTAGCAAGGACAGCTACGAGCAGTACTTC.

The CDR3 region has the DNA TGTGCCACCAGTGACCCTTACGAGCAGTACTTC. Amino acid sequence: CATSDPYEQYF. This chain links TRBV24-1 with TRBJ2-7; D is unclear. CDR1 and CDR2 (germline): KGHDR, SFDVKD. V was shortened by 4 bases and J by 4 bases, with 4 bases between the two germline ends. The CDR3 sequence is 11 residues long.

This clone was seen more than once but under ten times. The chain employs TRBV27 and TRBJ2-7; TRBD2 matches at 16 bases. The J segment lost 12 bases and the V segment lost 3 bases, leaving 11 bases of the junction unmatched. The germline V gene has CDR1 MNHEY and CDR2 SMNVEV (reference sequence). The CDR3 extends over 16 amino acids. CDR3 nucleotide sequence: TGTGCCAGCAGTTTGGGACTAGCGGGGGGGCTCTCGAGAATGTACTTC. It is translated as CASSLGLAGGLSRMYF.

Concerning this clone itself: Within the sample, other DNA sequences also encode this same CDR3. CDR3 in amino acids: CASGLGQTYEQYF. The CDR3 nucleotides read TGTGCTAGTGGTTTGGGACAGACCTACGAGCAGTACTTC. The genes are TRBV12-5 and TRBJ2-7; tentative D call: TRBD1 (5 bases). This CDR3 comprises 13 residues. Germline CDR1 and CDR2: LGHNT and FRNRAP. V was shortened by 1 base and J by 2 bases, with 6 bases between the two germline ends.

The J gene is TRBJ2-1, the V gene TRBV5-1; no firm D call. The V gene lost 2 bases and the J gene lost 0 bases, with 3 bases spanning the gap. Germline lookup yields CDR1 SGHRS and CDR2 YFSETQ. The CDR3 extends over 13 amino acids. The CDR3 DNA reads TGCGCCAGCAGCTTTCGCTCCTACAATGAGCAGTTCTTC. Translating it yields CASSFRSYNEQFF.

This clone came up once. The chain recombines TRBV7-8 with TRBJ2-2; D is possibly TRBD2 (5 bases). The germline V and J ends were trimmed by 1 base and 7 bases, with 13 bases remaining between them. CDR1 and CDR2 from the germline V gene are SGHVS and FQNEAQ. The CDR3 is made up of 15 amino acids. CDR3 nucleotide sequence: TGTGCCAGCAGCTTAGTGGAGGCCAGACGCGGGGAGCTGTTTTTT. Translating it yields CASSLVEARRGELFF.

In DNA, the CDR3 is TGTGCCAGTAGTAACGCCCCCGCCAGCGAGCAGTACTTC. This codes for CASSNAPASEQYF. The chain carries TRBV19 and TRBJ2-7; D ambiguous. The CDR3 is 13 residues long. Trimming removed 4 bases from V and 6 bases from J, with 13 bases in between. Looked up from germline, CDR1 is LNHDA and CDR2 is SQIVND (reference sequence).

On this clone itself: An end of the junction differs from the germline gene, which may be a read error. The genes are TRBV18 and TRBJ1-5; no clear D. This CDR3 has 15 amino acids. CDR1 is KGHSH, CDR2 LQKENI, per germline. The CDR3 DNA sequence: TGTGCCAGCTCCCCACAACGGGGTCCAAATCAGCCCCAGCATTTT. It specifies CASSPQRGPNQPQHF.

This chain joins TRBV6-2 or TRBV6-3 and TRBJ2-1; TRBD2 might be the D (6 bases). The V gene lost 0 bases and the J gene lost 4 bases, with 7 bases spanning the gap. This CDR3 is built from 14 residues. Germline loops: CDR1 MNHEY, CDR2 SVGEGT. The CDR3 reads CASSYSGGYNEQFF. The CDR3 nucleotides are TGTGCCAGCAGTTACTCTGGAGGGTACAATGAGCAGTTCTTC.

The J gene is TRBJ2-5, the V gene TRBV13, with D maybe TRBD2 (6 bases). V lost 7 bases and J lost 0, with 15 bases in between. CDR1 is PRHDT, CDR2 FYEKMQ, per germline (reference sequence). The CDR3 covers 15 residues. CDR3 residues: CASTLRDWYQETQYF. Here the CDR3 DNA reads TGTGCCAGCACCCTTCGGGACTGGTACCAAGAGACCCAGTACTTC.

The J gene is TRBJ1-5, the V gene TRBV5-4, with 8 bases aligning to TRBD1. Per germline, CDR1 SGHNT and CDR2 YYREEE (reference sequence). The CDR3 is 13 amino acids. V shed 3 bases, J shed 5 bases, and the junction held 1 base outside the gene matches. Here the CDR3 reads CASSSDRDQPQHF. DNA of the CDR3: TGTGCCAGCAGCTCGGACAGGGATCAGCCCCAGCATTTT.

The chain uses TRBV5-7 and TRBJ1-2; weak D call: TRBD1 (5 bases). TRBV5-7 is an ORF for which the function is uncertain. This CDR3 is 12 amino acids long. The V gene lost 4 bases and the J gene lost 3 bases, with 7 bases spanning the gap. The DNA of the CDR3 is TGTGCCAGCAGCCCGGGGGACTATGGCTACACCTTC. Protein: CASSPGDYGYTF.

The chain links TRBV30 to TRBJ2-7; D not resolved. CDR3 length: 13 amino acids. The germline CDR1 and CDR2 sequences are GTSNPN and SVGIG (reference sequence). Trimming left V 3 bases short and J 2 bases short, with 11 bases between. The chain's CDR3 is CAWRVQPTYEQYF. In nucleotides, the CDR3 is TGTGCCTGGAGAGTACAGCCAACCTACGAGCAGTACTTC.

The gene calls are TRBV9 and TRBJ1-6; D is possibly TRBD1 (5 bases). CDR1 and CDR2 (germline): SGDLS, YYNGEE. CDR3 length: 15 amino acids. V shed 3 bases and J shed 5 bases, with 12 bases lying between them. The CDR3 nucleotides read TGTGCCAGCAGCGCCTATGACAGCGATAATTCACCCCTCCACTTT. Amino acids: CASSAYDSDNSPLHF.

The chain has TRBV4-1 and TRBJ1-2, with 7 bases identical to TRBD1. Germline CDR1 reads MGHRA; CDR2 reads YSYEKL. V shed 3 bases and J 2 bases; nucleotides not matched to a gene: 9. This CDR3 spans 16 amino acids. CDR3 in DNA: TGCGCCAGCAGCCAGCAGCCGGGACAGAAGAACTATGGCTACACCTTC. Translated: CASSQQPGQKNYGYTF.

The rearrangement links TRBV7-3 to TRBJ2-5, with D perhaps matching TRBD1 (7 bases). The CDR3 is 15 amino acids. CDR1 is SGHTA and CDR2 is FQGTGA in the germline V gene. V was pared by 2 bases and J by 1 base, with 11 bases between. The CDR3 sequence: CASSLGGTAQETQYF. Written as DNA, the CDR3 is TGTGCCAGCAGCTTAGGGGGGACAGCCCAAGAGACCCAGTACTTC.

The gene calls are TRBV30 and TRBJ2-3; D perhaps matches TRBD1 (6 bases). Germline V CDR1 and CDR2: GTSNPN, SVGIG (reference sequence). The CDR3 length is 13 residues. Trimming stripped 3 bases from V and 6 bases from J, with 13 bases between. CDR3 residues: CAWSPRGFDTQYF. The CDR3 DNA sequence: TGTGCCTGGAGCCCCAGGGGCTTCGATACGCAGTATTTT.